Sequencing of this T cell receptor (beta chain) was carried out in a study of T cell repertoires in cytomegalovirus infection (dated by TCRdb to the late 2010s). In terms of the full investigation: Peptide stimulations targeted recently identified HLA-C-restricted CMV epitopes, whose presentation resists viral immunomodulation, together with well-studied HLA-B-restricted epitopes. Donor HLA type was relevant to the analysis, as public TCR beta signatures indicated carriage of CMV infection together with the matching HLA type. Findings and caveats that apply to the study as a whole: The ex vivo response was dominated by HLA-C-restricted CMV-specific TCR beta clonotypes, which also provided the single most frequent clonotype in two of eight donors. Carriers of CMV infection plus the relevant HLA type were discriminated by the cumulative frequency of public TCR beta family members in the study cohort and in an independent roughly 350-donor cohort.

From a lookup of the germline V gene, CDR1 and CDR2 are MNHEY and SVGEGT. The CDR3 runs 22 residues from the cysteine to the phenylalanine. The only DNA kept is the CDR3, 66 bases in frame from the first base. As to this clonotype: Its specific antigen is unknown. One end of the junction fails to match germline, which may point to a read error.

The sample was run on an Illumina HiSeq 1500. TCRdb passed the public sequencing reads through fastp at Q25 and MiXCR, retaining productive beta sequences. Each CDR3 protein appears once, grouped with its most common genes and DNA. This sample is represented by hundreds of thousands of distinct CDR3 sequences; approximately 46% of them were singletons. In total, the top ten clones hold about two fifths of the sample. In the paper's terms, the treatment or condition label means: in vitro stimulation with specific CMV peptide epitopes to enrich CMV-specific T cells. The origin of this receptor is a human donor in good health (CMV status not recorded). Some clones in this sample may be carry-over from other donors' samples. This receptor chain uses TRBV6-2 or TRBV6-3 and TRBJ2-3; 13 bases in the junction line up with TRBD2. Sequencing used cultured PBMCs, obtained from culture after CMV antigen stimulation. In nucleotides, the sequence is TGTGCCGGCAGTTACCGGAGAGTAGGACTAGCGGGAGACCATCGGAGGACAGATACGCAGTATTTT. Translated, this is CAGSYRRVGLAGDHRRTDTQYF.